Listed here are 32 T cell receptor beta chains from one sample, sequenced in a study of cytomegalovirus exposure and HLA in healthy donors. The PCR made use of 60 Vbeta and 13 Jbeta primers. Measured with immunoSEQ multiplex PCR; TCRdb has only the in-frame clones, and not every one. The sample comprises approximately 93,000 clones, more than 55% of which are singletons, and 5.9% rests with the top ten. Source material: PBMCs. Receptor source: a boy younger than 18 in good health and CMV-seropositive.

The V gene is TRBV5-8, the J gene TRBJ1-2; D unresolved. From germline, CDR1 is SGHTS and CDR2 YDEGEE. V lost 4 bases and J lost 5, with 24 bases in between. The length of the CDR3 is 17 residues. The CDR3 spells CASSSVWSLSAGYGYTF. The DNA of the CDR3 is TGTGCCAGCAGCAGTGTGTGGTCGTTAAGCGCGGGGTATGGCTACACCTTC.

The chain employs TRBV4-3 and TRBJ1-4; D is undetermined. Trimming stripped 4 bases from V and 1 base from J, with 10 bases between. The CDR3 is made up of 15 amino acids. The V gene's germline CDR1 is LGHNA and CDR2 YSLEER. In DNA, the CDR3 is TGCGCCAGCAGCCTCCAGGCGGGAACTAATGAAAAACTGTTTTTT. This translates into CASSLQAGTNEKLFF.

Only one count was recorded for this clone. The chain carries TRBV5-6 and TRBJ1-3; no clear D. The germline V gene has CDR1 SGHDT and CDR2 YYEEEE. V lost 0 bases and J lost 3, with 10 bases in between. CDR3 size: 15 residues. The CDR3 protein is CASSLAATLGNTIYF. The CDR3 DNA sequence: TGTGCCAGCAGCTTGGCCGCGACACTTGGAAACACCATATATTTT. The complete variable domain, with remaining parts taken from reference TRBV5-6 and TRBJ1-3, reads DAGVTQSPTHLIKTRGQQVTLRCSPKSGHDTVSWYQQALGQGPQFIFQYYEEEERQRGNFPDRFSGHQFPNYSSELNVNALLLGDSALYLCASSLAATLGNTIYFGEGSWLTVV.

The chain combines TRBV5-1 with TRBJ2-1; the D gene is possibly TRBD2 (6 bases). Trimming cost V 4 bases and J 8 bases, with 13 bases left between them. The CDR3 runs to 13 residues. From germline, CDR1 is SGHRS and CDR2 YFSETQ. The CDR3 nucleotides read TGCGCCAGCAGCCCCGGGACTGGGTATGAGCAGTTCTTC. Residues: CASSPGTGYEQFF.

The rearrangement joins TRBV4-1 to TRBJ2-7, with TRBD1 as a possible D gene (6 bases). Trimming took 1 base from V and 4 from J, leaving 14 bases between them. CDR3 length equals 15 residues. Germline V gene sequence: CDR1 MGHRA, CDR2 YSYEKL. The CDR3 nucleotides are TGCGCCAGCAGCCAAGGCCGGGACATTGAATACGAGCAGTACTTC. This translates into CASSQGRDIEYEQYF.

The chain links TRBV7-9 to TRBJ1-1; D gene uncertain. Per the germline V gene, CDR1 is SEHNR and CDR2 is FQNEAQ (reference sequence). V lost 5 bases and J 11 bases, leaving 18 bases between the germline ends. CDR3 length equals 13 residues. CDR3 nucleotide sequence: TGTGCCAGCAGCCATTCACTCTACTGCGGTGCTTTCTTT. Translating gives CASSHSLYCGAFF.

This chain uses TRBV5-6 with TRBJ2-3; no clear D. This CDR3 is built from 12 residues. V lost 0 bases and J lost 5, with 4 bases in between. Germline CDR1 is SGHDT and CDR2 is YYEEEE. The CDR3 protein is CASSLAGDTQYF. The CDR3 region has the DNA TGTGCCAGCAGCTTGGCGGGAGATACGCAGTATTTT.

V and J are TRBV7-2 and TRBJ2-5; 7 nucleotides match TRBD2. The J call could be wrong; TRBJ2-7 is a better fit for the DNA end. Germline V lookup: CDR1 SGHTA, CDR2 FQGNSA. The CDR3 spans 16 residues. The CDR3 DNA reads as TGTGCCAGCAGCTTAGCGTCCGGGGGGACCACCTACGAGCAGTACTTC. Translating it yields CASSLASGGTTYEQYF.

CDR3 coding DNA: TGTGCCAGCAGGTGGGACAGGAGATACACCGGGGAGCTGTTTTTT. Residues: CASRWDRRYTGELFF. The V call is TRBV6-5, the J call TRBJ2-2; 8 nucleotides match TRBD1. The ends lost 6 bases at V and 3 bases at J; junction bases unmatched: 6. CDR1 is MNHEY and CDR2 is SVGAGI in the germline V gene. The CDR3 is 15 amino acids.

The chain is built from TRBV10-3 and TRBJ2-2; 8 nucleotides line up with TRBD2. The germline CDR1 and CDR2 sequences are ENHRY and SYGVKD. The ends lost 7 bases at V and 5 bases at J; junction bases unmatched: 15. This CDR3 comprises 17 residues. This CDR3 is CAITNSAGGARTGELFF. The CDR3 DNA follows: TGTGCCATCACCAATAGTGCGGGGGGCGCCCGAACCGGGGAGCTGTTTTTT.

The V call is TRBV2, the J call TRBJ1-6; D remains unclear. The CDR3 spans 14 residues. V lost 4 bases to trimming and J lost 5 bases, with 9 bases between them. Germline loops: CDR1 SNHLY, CDR2 FYNNEI. The CDR3 bases are TGTGCCAGCAGTGTTTACCGCGATAATTCACCCCTCCACTTT. Its protein is CASSVYRDNSPLHF.

V gene TRBV5-4 combines with J gene TRBJ2-6; D might be TRBD1 (7 bases). This CDR3 has 17 amino acids. V lost 3 bases and J lost 3, with 16 bases in between. Germline CDR1 and CDR2: SGHNT and YYREEE (reference sequence). The CDR3 region has the DNA TGTGCCAGCAGCTCAGGGGGGTACGGGGGTGGGGCCAACGTCCTGACTTTC. Its translation: CASSSGGYGGGANVLTF.

This clone was detected only a few times. This chain connects TRBV7-8 to TRBJ2-6; 7 bases are shared with TRBD1. Germline CDR1 is SGHVS and CDR2 is FQNEAQ. This CDR3 contains 17 residues. The trim removed 6 bases at V and 3 bases at J, leaving 11 bases unmatched. The DNA of the CDR3 is TGTGCCAGCAGTCTCGGGACAGCCGACTTTGGGGCCAACGTCCTGACTTTC. Its translation is CASSLGTADFGANVLTF. Looking up the rest from reference TRBV7-8 and TRBJ2-6 gives the full variable domain: GAGVSQSPRYKVAKRGQDVALRCDPISGHVSLFWYQQALGQGPEFLTYFQNEAQLDKSGLPSDRFFAERPEGSVSTLKIQRTQQEDSAVYLCASSLGTADFGANVLTFGAGSRLTVL.

The table lists this clone with a few counts. The chain uses TRBV7-9 and TRBJ1-2; no firm D call. Looked up from germline, CDR1 is SEHNR and CDR2 is FQNEAQ (reference sequence). The CDR3 consists of 12 residues. V was clipped by 0 bases and J by 5 bases, with 4 bases between them. This chain's CDR3 is CASSLAQYGYTF. The CDR3 DNA follows: TGTGCCAGCAGCTTAGCGCAGTATGGCTACACCTTC.

The chain carries TRBV6-5 and TRBJ1-5; TRBD1 agrees at 9 bases. The CDR3 loop spans 15 amino acids. Germline lookup yields CDR1 MNHEY and CDR2 SVGAGI. V shed 5 bases, J shed 7 bases, and the junction held 9 bases outside the gene matches. The CDR3 DNA is TGTGCCAGCAGTGGCCACAGGGGGCGCAGGCAGCCCCAGCATTTT. It codes for CASSGHRGRRQPQHF.

The J gene is TRBJ1-1, the V gene TRBV5-1, with D unresolved. Germline-derived CDR1 and CDR2 are SGHRS and YFSETQ. CDR3 length: 14 amino acids. V dropped 0 bases and J dropped 1 base, with 7 bases sitting between them. The CDR3 sequence: CASSLGGQNTEAFF. The CDR3 DNA reads TGCGCCAGCAGCTTGGGAGGGCAGAACACTGAAGCTTTCTTT.

This clone was observed a handful of times. The chain joins TRBV6-5 to TRBJ1-1; D not certain. Trimming left V 6 bases short and J 0 bases short, with 11 bases between. Germline values: CDR1 MNHEY, CDR2 SVGAGI. The CDR3 has 14 residues. The CDR3 region is CASSFSELNTEAFF. As DNA, the CDR3 is TGTGCCAGCAGCTTTAGCGAACTGAACACTGAAGCTTTCTTT.

This clone was recorded a few times. The chain carries TRBV7-9 and TRBJ2-3; 8 positions match TRBD1. The CDR3 sequence is 16 residues long. The V and J ends lost 2 bases and 4 bases, in that order; junction bases with no gene match: 8. Germline CDR1 SEHNR, CDR2 FQNEAQ (reference sequence). CDR3 DNA sequence: TGTGCCAGCAGCTTAAAGACAGGGGCATTGGCAGATACGCAGTATTTT. This sequence encodes CASSLKTGALADTQYF.

This clone was detected a few times. The V and J genes are TRBV7-9 and TRBJ1-2, with 12 bases aligning to TRBD1. The CDR3 is 18 amino acids. Germline CDR1 and CDR2: SEHNR and FQNEAQ (reference sequence). With V trimmed by 7 bases and J by 4 bases, 16 bases remained unmatched. For the CDR3, the DNA is TGTGCCAGCAACATACTATCGGGACAGGGGGCCGGGAGCTATGGCTACACCTTC. Amino acids: CASNILSGQGAGSYGYTF. Drawing the rest from reference TRBV7-9 and TRBJ1-2, the complete variable domain is DTGVSQNPRHKITKRGQNVTFRCDPISEHNRLYWYRQTLGQGPEFLTYFQNEAQLEKSRLLSDRFSAERPKGSFSTLEIQRTEQGDSAMYLCASNILSGQGAGSYGYTFGSGTRLTVV.

This clone was recorded only once. The V and J genes are TRBV6-6 and TRBJ2-7, with D tentatively TRBD1 (5 bases). Trimming left V 2 bases short and J 5 bases short, with 13 bases between. The CDR3 covers 14 residues. Germline-derived CDR1 and CDR2 are MNHNY and SVGAGI (reference sequence). The CDR3 sequence is CASSYGQGVHEQYF. The CDR3 nucleotides read TGTGCCAGCAGTTACGGTCAGGGCGTCCACGAGCAGTACTTC.

The J gene is TRBJ1-2, the V gene TRBV6-1; D unclear. Germline V gene data show CDR1 as MNHNS and CDR2 as SASEGT. The V and J ends lost 4 bases and 3 bases respectively, with 12 bases between them. The CDR3 is 14 residues long. CDR3 in amino acids: CASSGPGTYYGYTF. The CDR3 DNA follows: TGTGCCAGCAGTGGGCCAGGAACATACTATGGCTACACCTTC.

The genes are TRBV2 and TRBJ1-3, with a tentative D call TRBD1 (5 bases). The CDR3 runs 16 residues. The V end lost 0 bases, the J end lost 2 bases, and 11 bases lay between the germline ends. Germline V gene lookup returns CDR1 SNHLY and CDR2 FYNNEI. CDR3 DNA sequence: TGTGCCAGCAGTGAAGCGCGGGGACTGGCTGGAAACACCATATATTTT. It encodes CASSEARGLAGNTIYF.

This chain joins TRBV4-3 and TRBJ2-3; D unresolved. V shed 4 bases and J shed 0 bases, with 11 bases lying between them. There are 15 residues in the CDR3. Looked up from germline, CDR1 is LGHNA and CDR2 is YSLEER. CDR3 coding DNA: TGCGCCAGCAGCCCCGAACCAGCGAGCACAGATACGCAGTATTTT. This sequence encodes CASSPEPASTDTQYF.

The chain is built from TRBV25-1 and TRBJ1-5; a possible D gene is TRBD1 (6 bases). The length of the CDR3 is 16 residues. Germline assignment: CDR1 MGHDK and CDR2 SYGVNS. Trimming cost V 0 bases and J 7 bases, with 16 bases left between them. The CDR3: CASSEYLAGAYQPQHF. DNA of the CDR3: TGTGCCAGCAGTGAATATCTGGCAGGGGCGTACCAGCCCCAGCATTTT. Together with reference TRBV25-1 and TRBJ1-5, the CDR3 gives the full variable domain: EADIYQTPRYLVIGTGKKITLECSQTMGHDKMYWYQQDPGMELHLIHYSYGVNSTEKGDLSSESTVSRIRTEHFPLTLESARPSHTSQYLCASSEYLAGAYQPQHFGDGTRLSIL.

There are a few counts of this clone. For the CDR3, the DNA is TGTGCCAGCAGTTTAATTTATTATGGCCCTTCACCCCTCCACTTT. Amino acids: CASSLIYYGPSPLHF. The rearrangement uses TRBV27 and TRBJ1-6, with D unclear. This CDR3 spans 15 amino acids. V was cut by 2 bases and J by 9 bases, with 14 bases left in between. The germline V gene encodes CDR1 MNHEY and CDR2 SMNVEV (reference sequence).

This clone was picked up one time. The chain couples TRBV6-5 to TRBJ2-7; perhaps TRBD2 as D (7 bases). CDR3 size: 14 residues. V was cut by 9 bases and J by 5 bases, with 20 bases left in between. The germline CDR1 and CDR2 sequences are MNHEY and SVGAGI. CDR3 DNA: TGTGCCAGTGGACGTGGGGGGGCCATCCACGAGCAGTACTTC. This codes for CASGRGGAIHEQYF.

With regard to this clone: The sample contains more than one DNA sequence encoding this CDR3. The chain couples TRBV5-1 to TRBJ1-1, with a possible D match to TRBD1 (6 bases). Germline V gene sequence: CDR1 SGHRS, CDR2 YFSETQ. This CDR3 spans 14 amino acids. Trimming removed 3 bases from V and 1 base from J, with 10 bases in between. The CDR3 region is CASSSQGSNTEAFF. CDR3 nucleotide sequence: TGCGCCAGCAGCTCACAGGGTTCGAACACTGAAGCTTTCTTT. Full variable domain (outside the CDR3, taken from reference TRBV5-1 and TRBJ1-1): KAGVTQTPRYLIKTRGQQVTLSCSPISGHRSVSWYQQTPGQGLQFLFEYFSETQRNKGNFPGRFSGRQFSNSRSEMNVSTLELGDSALYLCASSSQGSNTEAFFGQGTRLTVV.

The chain links TRBV6-5 to TRBJ2-1; 8 positions match TRBD2. This CDR3 contains 14 residues. CDR1 is MNHEY and CDR2 is SVGAGI in the germline V gene. With 1 base clipped from V and 8 bases from J, the junction kept 4 bases outside the gene matches. As DNA, the CDR3 is TGTGCCAGCAGTTACTACCGGGGGGGCTATGAGCAGTTCTTC. This sequence encodes CASSYYRGGYEQFF.

V gene TRBV6-5 combines with J gene TRBJ1-5, with 9 bases lining up with TRBD1. The CDR3 totals 14 residues. Trimming at V came to 4 bases and at J to 4 bases, leaving 2 bases not matched to a gene. Looked up from germline, CDR1 is MNHEY and CDR2 is SVGAGI. For the CDR3, the DNA is TGTGCCAGCAGTTCCGGACAGGGGAATCAGCCCCAGCATTTT. Translated, it gives CASSSGQGNQPQHF.

The sample holds a few counts of this clone. The V and J genes are TRBV29-1 and TRBJ2-7; 7 positions agree with TRBD1. The CDR3 loop spans 13 amino acids. J lost 0 bases, V lost 7 bases, and 6 bases had no gene match. Germline CDR1 is SQVTM and CDR2 is ANQGSEA. CDR3 residues: CSGRDSYSYEQYF. The CDR3 DNA follows: TGCAGCGGACGGGACAGTTACTCCTACGAGCAGTACTTC.

This clone was detected only a few times. The chain joins TRBV5-4 to TRBJ2-2; D not resolved. Germline CDR1 is SGHNT and CDR2 is YYREEE (reference sequence). The ends were cut back, 4 bases at V and 1 base at J, with 8 bases in the middle. This CDR3 spans 14 amino acids. The CDR3 DNA follows: TGTGCCAGCAGCCGAAGCGAGAACACCGGGGAGCTGTTTTTT. Protein sequence: CASSRSENTGELFF.

This clone has a handful of counts. The chain recombines TRBV5-1 with TRBJ2-7; 13 bases fit TRBD2. This CDR3 contains 18 residues. Germline CDR1 reads SGHRS; CDR2 reads YFSETQ. Trimming took 3 bases from V and 7 from J; bases not matched to a gene: 16. The CDR3 reads CASSSPVSTSGRAWEQYF. CDR3 coding DNA: TGCGCCAGCAGCTCCCCAGTCTCCACTAGCGGGAGGGCCTGGGAGCAGTACTTC.